This T cell receptor beta chain was identified during a study of blood T cell repertoires in COVID-19. The overall study: Samples of COVID-19 (acute and convalescent) were obtained from the United States, Italy and Spain.

CDR3 length equals 16 residues. Per the germline V gene, CDR1 is MDHEN and CDR2 is SYDVKM. V was shortened by 8 bases and J by 5 bases, with 21 bases between the two germline ends. TCRdb's table, derived via immunoSEQ multiplex PCR, lists solely in-frame clones and lacks some. This sample has about 130,000 clones, with approximately 86% found just once. This TCR derives from a woman in her 70s with COVID-19, enrolled during active disease. The rearrangement uses TRBV28 and TRBJ1-4, with a weak D call TRBD1 (5 bases). Sequencing was carried out using peripheral blood. The CDR3 sequence is CASFPAYHRGNEKLFF. The CDR3, as DNA: TGTGCCAGCTTCCCGGCTTATCATAGGGGAAATGAAAAACTGTTTTTT.